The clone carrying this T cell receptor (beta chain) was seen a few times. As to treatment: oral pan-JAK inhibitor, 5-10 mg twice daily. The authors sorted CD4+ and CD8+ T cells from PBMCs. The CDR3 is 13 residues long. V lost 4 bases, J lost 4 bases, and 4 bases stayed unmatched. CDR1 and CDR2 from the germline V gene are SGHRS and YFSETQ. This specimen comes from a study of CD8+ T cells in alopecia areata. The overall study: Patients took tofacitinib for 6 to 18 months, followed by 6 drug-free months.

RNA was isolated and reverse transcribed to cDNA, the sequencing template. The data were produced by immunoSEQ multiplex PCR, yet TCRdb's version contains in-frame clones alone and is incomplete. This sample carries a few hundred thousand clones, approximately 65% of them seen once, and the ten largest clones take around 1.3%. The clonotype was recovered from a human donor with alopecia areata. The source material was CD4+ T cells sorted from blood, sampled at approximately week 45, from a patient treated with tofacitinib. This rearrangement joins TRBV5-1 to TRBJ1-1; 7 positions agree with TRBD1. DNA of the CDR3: TGCGCCAGCAGCCTGGGACAGCGCACTGAAGCTTTCTTT. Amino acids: CASSLGQRTEAFF.